The source of this T cell receptor (beta chain) is a study of blood T cell repertoires in COVID-19 (dated by TCRdb to the early 2020s). With respect to the entire study: Collaborator samples came from the United States, Italy and Spain and covered acute and convalescent phases of COVID-19. The prospective study material was composed of cDNA or gDNA derived from T cells, B-cell-depleted T cells, or PBMCs. The dataset comprised deeply sampled blood TCRbeta repertoires from subjects exposed to, actively infected with, or recovered from COVID-19. The repertoires were made available in a free public database intended to serve as a resource for research on the immune response to SARS-CoV-2. The samples were drawn from two sources: the first 160 participants of the ongoing ImmuneRACE study, and 1,200 or so subjects contributed by 6 global collaborators. Nearly every sample came with metadata listing a de-identified subject ID, COVID-19 status, age in years and sex. Where HLA class I and class II types were available, the types were taken from metadata supplied by the sample provider, not from assay-based typing.

The CDR3 sequence holds 15 residues, the cysteine and phenylalanine included. Solely the CDR3 DNA is kept, with 45 bases framed from the first base. CDR1 and CDR2 are read off the germline V gene as MNHEY and SVGAGI. Compared with germline, V lacks 6 bases and J lacks 4 bases; bases without a gene match: 6. General conclusions and limits of the study: The quantity of clinical and demographic metadata differed by source and by participant and was supplied without curation.

TCRbeta CDR3 regions were amplified from genomic DNA by means of the immunoSEQ Assay, a bias-controlled multiplex PCR. Regarding the original processing steps: Within the assay, amplification of reference gene primers was used to estimate how many nucleated cells each sample contained. To quantify the absolute abundance of each unique TCRbeta CDR3 rearrangement, sequence reads were collapsed and filtered. For each sample, productive Simpson clonality was calculated by taking the square root of Simpson's diversity index across productive rearrangements. The table comes from immuneACCESS by way of TCRdb, which keeps in-frame sequences with V and J called. Part of the clones is missing from these tables; in studies checked, under half for an unresolved V gene and the rest for unknown reasons. That table is the source of V, J and clone size, and D and trimming were worked out from the DNA. This sample comprises roughly 72,000 clones, about nine tenths of them detected only once. The leading ten clones occupy roughly 2.5% of the sample.

Worth noting for this clone: There is no known antigen for this receptor. No much larger clone exists at a distance of one base, and base qualities are not known.

The collaborating institutions used their own protocols to collect whole blood in K2EDTA tubes. For TCRbeta analysis, collaborator samples were shipped as frozen whole blood, as isolated PBMCs, or as DNA extracted from either sample type. The TCR was taken from a human donor in a cohort sampled during active COVID-19. Recombination linked TRBV6-5 to TRBJ1-6; 7 junctional bases match TRBD1. The source material was peripheral blood. The DNA sequence is TGTGCCAGCAGAGGTAGGGGGCAATATAATTCACCCCTCCACTTT. Its product reads: CASRGRGQYNSPLHF.